The entry below describes one T cell receptor beta chain. Its antigen target is currently unknown. The input lacks base qualities; no much larger clone sits a single base away. V loses 0 bases, J loses 4 bases, and the germline ends lie 6 bases apart. Reading from cysteine to phenylalanine, the CDR3 counts 13 amino acids. The entry retains the CDR3 DNA only, 39 bases that are in frame from base 1. According to the germline V gene, CDR1 reads MGHRA and CDR2 reads YSYEKL. The CND-RA patients tested negative on the clinical CCP2 antibody test, and joint destruction in these patients kept progressing despite active therapy. All CND-RA patients were characterized by typical joint destruction in wrists and ankles and by failure of conventional anti-rheumatic therapy. CND-RA patients were sampled not at diagnosis but after long disease histories, which in several cases spanned decades. Each patient provided roughly 45 millilitres of EDTA-anticoagulated peripheral blood. Peripheral blood mononuclear cells were isolated by Ficoll-Paque PLUS density gradient separation. Using AutoMACS magnetic bead positive selection, CD8+ cells were isolated from either fresh or cryopreserved PBMCs, and flow cytometry was used to check purity. Genomic DNA was extracted with Nucleospin Tissue or Tissue XS kits and quantified on a Qubit 2.0 fluorometer.

The source of the sample is a study of CD8 T cells in seronegative destructive rheumatoid arthritis (dated by TCRdb to the early 2020s). Notes on the research overall: Biological drugs were being received by seven of the eight CND-RA patients at the time of sampling. The seropositive RA, seronegative RA and healthy control comparison cohorts were taken from a previously published TCRbeta dataset and were not newly sequenced. Researchers compared peripheral CD8+ TCRbeta repertoires from patients with CCP-negative destructive rheumatoid arthritis (CND-RA) against repertoires from newly diagnosed seropositive RA, seronegative RA and healthy controls. The paper's findings and limits, for the study overall: After adjustment for age, less diverse and more clonal CD8+ TCRbeta repertoires appeared to be present in CND-RA patients than in other RA subtypes. A distinct set of enriched public clonotypes appeared to be carried by CND-RA patients, and this finding was interpreted by the authors as support for a separate disease subset. Because diagnostic samples were lacking, the TCR repertoire differences may partly reflect years of poor disease control rather than having been present at onset. Across the roughly 100,000 clonotypes tested, no public clonotype enrichment survived Benjamini-Hochberg correction. CND-RA repertoires showed more CMV-reactive and fewer influenza A-reactive CD8+ TCRbeta sequences than controls and other RA subtypes. The small size of the CND-RA cohort was acknowledged as a study limitation.

Following the manufacturer's instructions, genomic DNA from CD8+ cells served as the input for TCRbeta sequencing. The immunoSEQ assay was used for TCRbeta sequencing, which was carried out at a genomics technology centre in Finland. Per the authors' processing: Clonotype tables from the immunoSEQ preprocessing pipeline were converted to VDJtools format, and non-productive clonotypes were removed. Samples with fewer than 10,000 reads were excluded, the remaining samples were subsampled to 10,000 reads, and most of the eight CND-RA samples met this threshold. The VDJtools CalcDiversityStats function was applied to data subsampled to 10,000 reads to calculate Shannon-Wiener, Simpson and clonality indices. Non-singleton TCRbeta clonotypes were hard-matched, with no mismatches allowed, against VDJdb to infer antigen specificity. CDR3 sequences that differed by a single amino acid (Hamming distance 1) were grouped into clusters that potentially share antigen targets. After groups were resampled to six samples, public clonotypes were tested for group enrichment with one-sided Fisher's exact tests, and this procedure was repeated ten times. The table comes from immuneACCESS by way of TCRdb, which keeps in-frame sequences with V and J called. Part of the clones is missing from these tables; in studies checked, under half for an unresolved V gene and the rest for unknown reasons. D and trimming come from the DNA, and the V and J calls and clone size come from that table. Here the sample has over 10,000 clones; about four fifths occur a single time. The top ten hold under 35% of the sample.

Sample: CD8+ T cells from blood. The receptor's source is a woman aged 30 to 50 with seronegative destructive rheumatoid arthritis. The chain employs TRBV4-1 and TRBJ1-2; the D gene assignment is ambiguous. At the DNA level, the sequence is TGCGCCAGCAGCCAAGACCGGAGCTATGGCTACACCTTC. Translated, this is CASSQDRSYGYTF.